This TCR beta chain was recorded in a study of PD-L1 blockade in urothelial cancer. Study overall: In terms of prior chemotherapy, patients had received 0 to 3 regimens.

The assay was immunoSEQ multiplex PCR, and TCRdb's table has in-frame clones only and misses some. The sample yields roughly 100,000 clones, around four fifths seen once. From germline, CDR1 is SGDLS and CDR2 YYNGEE. This CDR3 is built from 14 residues. V trimming: 4 bases; J trimming: 6 bases; junction bases outside the gene matches: 4. Time point reported: peripheral blood 6 weeks after treatment start. The patients had locally advanced or metastatic urothelial carcinoma. The chain combines TRBV9 with TRBJ2-1; 10 nucleotides agree with TRBD2. This sequence originates from an older man with urothelial cancer. Sequences were derived from PBMCs, sampled around atezolizumab (anti-PD-L1) treatment. The CDR3, as DNA: TGTGCCAGCAGCTTATGGACTAGCGGCAATGAGCAGTTCTTC. This codes for CASSLWTSGNEQFF.